One T cell receptor (beta chain) is described in this entry. Its antigen is not known. After removal of 7 bases from V and 4 bases from J, the junction contained 12 bases not matched to a gene. CDR3 length: 15 residues. Germline V gene sequence: CDR1 MNHEY, CDR2 SVGAGI. The sample is drawn from a study of graft-versus-host responses after intestinal transplantation. The overall study: Anti-thymocyte globulin induction, then tacrolimus and steroids for around three years, went to all recipients.

TCRdb's copy holds only in-frame clones and misses some; the assay was immunoSEQ multiplex PCR. This repertoire shows just over 70,000 clones, about 80% found once; its top ten account for less than 0.45%. This receptor was obtained from a human donor who was the organ donor for an intestinal transplant. Here the sequenced sample was unstimulated CD4+ T cells sorted from spleen or lymph node cells, taken before transplant. The V gene is TRBV6-5, the J gene TRBJ1-1, with TRBD1 matching 7 bases. CDR3 coding DNA: TGTGCCAGCACTAAAATGGGTGCAGGGGGCACTGAAGCTTTCTTT. As protein: CASTKMGAGGTEAFF.